Following are 24 T cell receptor beta chains from one sample sequenced in a study of blood T cell repertoires in COVID-19. The repertoire was sequenced with immunoSEQ multiplex PCR; TCRdb's copy has only in-frame clones and lacks some. The profile shows about 15,000 clones, about four fifths of them singletons. Sequencing was carried out using peripheral blood. Receptors were obtained from a human donor in a cohort sampled during active COVID-19.

This chain links TRBV7-2 with TRBJ1-5, with 7 nucleotides matching TRBD1. V shed 5 bases, J shed 9 bases, and the junction held 10 bases outside the gene matches. Germline V gene data show CDR1 as SGHTA and CDR2 as FQGNSA. The CDR3 consists of 14 residues. The CDR3 bases are TGTGCCAGCAGCCATAAGACAGGGATCATGCCCCAGCATTTT. Encoded protein: CASSHKTGIMPQHF.

The chain uses TRBV30 and TRBJ1-1, with 8 bases matching TRBD1. Germline loops: CDR1 GTSNPN, CDR2 SVGIG (reference sequence). J lost 0 bases, V lost 5 bases, and 5 bases had no gene match. CDR3 length: 14 amino acids. CDR3 sequence (DNA): TGTGCCTGGGACAGGGGTACCATGAACACTGAAGCTTTCTTT. Translation: CAWDRGTMNTEAFF.

The chain combines TRBV28 with TRBJ1-5; D gene uncertain. The CDR3 covers 15 residues. Trimming cost V 6 bases and J 5 bases, with 17 bases left between them. Germline V gives CDR1 MDHEN, CDR2 SYDVKM. CDR3 in DNA: TGTGCCAGCAGAATCCTCGGAGGTTCATATCAGCCCCAGCATTTT. Protein: CASRILGGSYQPQHF.

V gene TRBV11-1 combines with J gene TRBJ1-2; TRBD1 is a possible D gene (5 bases). This CDR3 comprises 13 residues. Germline-derived CDR1 and CDR2 are SGHAT and FQDESV (reference sequence). V dropped 3 bases and J dropped 4 bases, with 9 bases sitting between them. The chain's CDR3 is CASSFGGIYGYTF. The CDR3 nucleotides read TGTGCCAGCAGCTTCGGGGGAATCTATGGCTACACCTTC. Full variable domain (rest looked up from reference TRBV11-1 and TRBJ1-2): EAEVAQSPRYKITEKSQAVAFWCDPISGHATLYWYRQILGQGPELLVQFQDESVVDDSQLPKDRFSAERLKGVDSTLKIQPAELGDSAMYLCASSFGGIYGYTFGSGTRLTVV.

The genes are TRBV18 and TRBJ2-3, with unresolved D. Germline V gene lookup returns CDR1 KGHSH and CDR2 LQKENI. Trimming pared 1 base from V and 5 bases from J, leaving 7 bases between. The CDR3 contains 13 residues. The CDR3: CASSPQTVDTQYF. The CDR3 region has the DNA TGTGCCAGCTCACCACAAACGGTAGATACGCAGTATTTT.

V is TRBV6-2 or TRBV6-3 and J is TRBJ2-2; 7 bases map to TRBD1. The V and J ends lost 2 bases and 4 bases, in that order; junction bases with no gene match: 10. This CDR3 spans 17 amino acids. From germline, CDR1 is MNHEY and CDR2 SVGEGT. The CDR3 sequence is CASSYRWDSLSTGELFF. DNA of the CDR3: TGTGCCAGCAGTTACCGCTGGGACAGCCTTTCCACCGGGGAGCTGTTTTTT.

CDR3 sequence: CASSLDGGGAYNEQFF. CDR3 nucleotide sequence: TGCGCCAGCAGCTTGGATGGCGGGGGGGCCTACAATGAGCAGTTCTTC. The chain is built from TRBV5-1 and TRBJ2-1; TRBD2 agrees at 9 bases. The CDR3 covers 16 residues. V gave up 0 bases and J gave up 2 bases; unmatched junction bases: 3. The V gene's germline CDR1 is SGHRS and CDR2 YFSETQ.

CDR3 sequence: CASSRSREVDEKLFF. CDR3 DNA: TGTGCCAGCAGCCGTAGCAGGGAGGTGGATGAAAAACTGTTTTTT. This chain links TRBV9 with TRBJ1-4; D perhaps matches TRBD1 (5 bases). V was trimmed by 4 bases and J by 6 bases, leaving 16 bases between them. The CDR3 has 15 amino acids. The germline gives CDR1 SGDLS, CDR2 YYNGEE.

CDR3 in amino acids: CASSPPGGMETQYF. Here the CDR3 DNA reads TGTGCCAGCTCACCACCGGGCGGGATGGAGACCCAGTACTTC. The J gene is TRBJ2-5, the V gene TRBV18, with a possible D match to TRBD2 (6 bases). The length of the CDR3 is 14 residues. V gave up 0 bases and J gave up 5 bases, with 10 bases separating them. Per the germline V gene, CDR1 is KGHSH and CDR2 is LQKENI.

The V gene is TRBV6-5, the J gene TRBJ1-5, with D possibly being TRBD1 (6 bases). Trimming removed 4 bases at V and 1 base at J, with 11 bases between. The CDR3 extends over 15 amino acids. From germline, CDR1 is MNHEY and CDR2 SVGAGI. Written as DNA, the CDR3 is TGTGCCAGCAGTTCTGGCAGGGGAAGCAATCAGCCCCAGCATTTT. Encoded protein: CASSSGRGSNQPQHF.

J is TRBJ1-1 and V is TRBV11-3; D remains unclear. CDR1 SGHNT and CDR2 YENEEA come from the germline V gene. Trimming pared 4 bases from V and 7 bases from J, leaving 16 bases between. The CDR3 contains 14 residues. The CDR3 loop is CASSSSPGLGEAFF. The CDR3 DNA sequence: TGTGCCAGCAGCTCTAGTCCGGGTTTGGGTGAAGCTTTCTTT.

The chain carries TRBV28 and TRBJ2-3; maybe TRBD1 (6 bases). V lost 8 bases and J 6 bases, leaving 18 bases between the germline ends. CDR1 and CDR2 from the germline V gene are MDHEN and SYDVKM. The CDR3 is made up of 14 amino acids. The CDR3 DNA reads TGTGCCAGCTCTACCCAACAGGGTGCGGATACGCAGTATTTT. Translating it yields CASSTQQGADTQYF.

J is TRBJ1-2 and V is TRBV7-9, with D possibly being TRBD1 (5 bases). CDR1 is SEHNR and CDR2 is FQNEAQ in the germline V gene (reference sequence). This CDR3 comprises 15 residues. Trimming left V 5 bases short and J 1 base short, with 14 bases between. The CDR3 sequence is CASSPGGDYNYGYTF. The CDR3 nucleotides are TGTGCCAGCAGCCCCGGTGGGGACTATAACTATGGCTACACCTTC. Supplemented by reference TRBV7-9 and TRBJ1-2, the full variable domain reads DTGVSQNPRHKITKRGQNVTFRCDPISEHNRLYWYRQTLGQGPEFLTYFQNEAQLEKSRLLSDRFSAERPKGSFSTLEIQRTEQGDSAMYLCASSPGGDYNYGYTFGSGTRLTVV.

The gene calls are TRBV9 and TRBJ1-3; no clear D gene. Trimming cost V 3 bases and J 0 bases, with 16 bases left between them. The germline V gene encodes CDR1 SGDLS and CDR2 YYNGEE. This CDR3 has 17 amino acids. CDR3 amino acids: CASSASVLGRSGNTIYF. In DNA form, the CDR3 reads TGTGCCAGCAGCGCCTCAGTCCTAGGCCGCTCTGGAAACACCATATATTTT.

The V call is TRBV19, the J call TRBJ2-2; TRBD1 is a possible D gene (5 bases). Germline CDR1 and CDR2: LNHDA and SQIVND (reference sequence). The germline V and J ends were trimmed by 5 bases and 6 bases, with 13 bases remaining between them. The CDR3 is 14 amino acids. The CDR3 is CASSPDRSPGELFF. CDR3 sequence (DNA): TGTGCCAGTAGTCCCGACAGAAGTCCCGGGGAGCTGTTTTTT.

The sample holds a few counts of this clone. The chain couples TRBV6-6 to TRBJ2-7; D remains unclear. The CDR3 contains 12 residues. Germline CDR1 reads MNHNY; CDR2 reads SVGAGI (reference sequence). The ends were cut back, 6 bases at V and 0 bases at J, with 6 bases in the middle. This CDR3 is CASSTPSYEQYF. The DNA for the CDR3 is TGTGCCAGCAGCACTCCCTCCTACGAGCAGTACTTC.

The chain uses TRBV4-3 and TRBJ2-1; no definite D call. Germline values: CDR1 LGHNA, CDR2 YSLEER. The CDR3 has 13 residues. Between the trimmed V and J ends, which lost 1 base and 8 bases, there was a span of 9 bases. Written as DNA, the CDR3 is TGCGCCAGCAGCCAAGTTCACAGCTATGAGCAGTTCTTC. Protein sequence: CASSQVHSYEQFF.

The chain has TRBV6-5 and TRBJ2-5, with D maybe TRBD1 (5 bases). Trimming shortened V by 6 bases and J by 5 bases, and 16 bases separated the two germline ends. CDR3 length: 14 residues. Germline V CDR1 and CDR2: MNHEY, SVGAGI. CDR3 loop: CASRPGLPRETQYF. The CDR3 coding sequence is TGTGCCAGCAGACCAGGGTTACCCAGGGAGACCCAGTACTTC.

This clone has only one observation. V is TRBV2 and J is TRBJ2-5; TRBD2 might be the D (5 bases). This CDR3 comprises 14 residues. Germline V gene data show CDR1 as SNHLY and CDR2 as FYNNEI. The V gene lost 5 bases and the J gene lost 1 base, with 11 bases spanning the gap. The CDR3 loop reads CASSKDYSQETQYF. As DNA, the CDR3 is TGTGCCAGCAGTAAAGACTATTCCCAAGAGACCCAGTACTTC. Drawing the rest from reference TRBV2 and TRBJ2-5, the complete variable domain is EPEVTQTPSHQVTQMGQEVILRCVPISNHLYFYWYRQILGQKVEFLVSFYNNEISEKSEIFDDQFSVERPDGSNFTLKIRSTKLEDSAMYFCASSKDYSQETQYFGPGTRLLVL.

Concerning this clone: A read error may produce the germline difference seen at one junction end. This rearrangement joins TRBV7-7 to TRBJ2-5; 11 nucleotides match TRBD2. CDR1 and CDR2 from the germline V gene are SSHAT and FNYEAQ (reference sequence). The CDR3 runs 15 residues. The CDR3 loop is CASSLSLAGGQTQYF. CDR3 DNA: TGTGCTAGCAGCTTAAGCCTAGCGGGGGGTCAGACCCAGTACTTC.

This clone came up a few times. The chain is built from TRBV30 and TRBJ2-7; 9 positions agree with TRBD1. The CDR3 length is 15 residues. The germline V gene encodes CDR1 GTSNPN and CDR2 SVGIG (reference sequence). With V trimmed by 2 bases and J by 5 bases, 10 bases remained unmatched. The CDR3 spells CAWSYLGQGRNEQYF. The CDR3 coding sequence is TGTGCCTGGAGTTATTTAGGACAGGGGAGGAACGAGCAGTACTTC.

In this sample, this clone turned up a few times. This chain uses TRBV7-9 with TRBJ1-3, with a tentative D call TRBD1 (6 bases). The CDR3 contains 15 residues. Germline-derived CDR1 and CDR2 are SEHNR and FQNEAQ (reference sequence). The V end lost 5 bases, the J end lost 4 bases, and 15 bases lay between the germline ends. The CDR3 coding sequence is TGTGCCAGCAGCCCCGACAGGCTTTTCGGAAACACCATATATTTT. Its translation is CASSPDRLFGNTIYF.

The J gene is TRBJ2-3, the V gene TRBV5-1, with 8 nucleotides matching TRBD2. CDR1 and CDR2 from the germline V gene are SGHRS and YFSETQ. There are 14 residues in the CDR3. With 4 bases clipped from V and 8 bases from J, the junction kept 9 bases outside the gene matches. The CDR3 nucleotides read TGCGCCAGCAGCCCCGGGACTAGATCGGGTACGCAGTATTTT. This translates into CASSPGTRSGTQYF.

This chain uses TRBV28 with TRBJ2-4; D may be TRBD1 (5 bases). The CDR3 is 19 residues long. Germline assignment: CDR1 MDHEN and CDR2 SYDVKM. Trimming left V 2 bases short and J 0 bases short, with 20 bases between. The CDR3 DNA reads TGTGCCAGCAGTTTAGGCAAGGGCAGGGTTATTTTAGCCAAAAACATTCAGTACTTC. Protein product: CASSLGKGRVILAKNIQYF.